This T cell receptor beta chain appears in the sequencing data of a study of blood T cell repertoires in COVID-19 (TCRdb year 2020). Regarding the research as a whole: Samples covering the acute and convalescent phases of COVID-19 were provided by collaborators in the United States, Italy and Spain. The material from the prospective study consisted of cDNA or gDNA derived from T cells, B-cell-depleted T cells, or PBMCs. Subjects who had been exposed to COVID-19, were actively infected with it, or had recovered from it provided the deeply sampled blood TCRbeta repertoires that made up the dataset. A freely available public database, intended as a resource for researchers studying the immune response to SARS-CoV-2, is where the repertoires were released. Samples were obtained from the ongoing ImmuneRACE study (first 160 participants) and from 950 to 1,500 subjects provided by 6 global collaborators. The sample metadata nearly always contained a de-identified subject ID, COVID-19 status, age in years and sex. Where available, HLA class I and class II types were obtained from metadata supplied by the sample provider rather than from assay-based typing.

Broader findings and caveats from the paper: The quantity of clinical and demographic metadata differed by source and by participant and was supplied without curation.

Details on this clone: This clone's antigen is unknown. No much larger clone is present one base from it, and per-base qualities are unavailable.

Each collaborating institution followed its own protocols to collect whole blood in K2EDTA tubes. For TCRbeta analysis, collaborators shipped samples as frozen whole blood, isolated PBMCs, or DNA extracted from either of those sample types. TCRbeta CDR3 regions were amplified from genomic DNA by means of the immunoSEQ Assay, a bias-controlled multiplex PCR. In the authors' own workflow: Nucleated cell counts per sample were estimated from amplification of reference gene primers within the assay. To quantify the absolute abundance of each unique TCRbeta CDR3 rearrangement, sequence reads were collapsed and filtered. For each sample, productive Simpson clonality was calculated as the square root of Simpson's diversity index over productive rearrangements. In its TCRdb copy, this immuneACCESS table keeps in-frame sequences only and misses some clones. Where compared with another copy, unresolved V genes explain less than half of these, and the others have no known cause. V and J calls and clone size are as listed in that table; D and trimming were resolved from the DNA. Here the sample has hundreds of thousands of clones; roughly 84% occur a single time. About 3.6% of the sample is held by the ten biggest clonotypes.

Relative to germline, V is missing 2 bases and J is missing 5 bases, with 7 bases of the junction outside any gene match. Based on the germline V gene, the CDR1 and CDR2 sequences are SGHAT and FQNNGV. Spanning cysteine to phenylalanine, the CDR3 consists of 16 amino acids. The only DNA kept is the CDR3, 48 bases in frame from the first base. The source is a woman older than 75 with acute or convalescent COVID-19. The sequence links TRBV11-2 to TRBJ2-2, with 8 bases aligning to TRBD2. Sequenced sample: peripheral blood. The CDR3 region reads CASSLSFSGDTGELFF. DNA sequence: TGTGCCAGCAGCTTAAGTTTTAGCGGGGATACCGGGGAGCTGTTTTTT.